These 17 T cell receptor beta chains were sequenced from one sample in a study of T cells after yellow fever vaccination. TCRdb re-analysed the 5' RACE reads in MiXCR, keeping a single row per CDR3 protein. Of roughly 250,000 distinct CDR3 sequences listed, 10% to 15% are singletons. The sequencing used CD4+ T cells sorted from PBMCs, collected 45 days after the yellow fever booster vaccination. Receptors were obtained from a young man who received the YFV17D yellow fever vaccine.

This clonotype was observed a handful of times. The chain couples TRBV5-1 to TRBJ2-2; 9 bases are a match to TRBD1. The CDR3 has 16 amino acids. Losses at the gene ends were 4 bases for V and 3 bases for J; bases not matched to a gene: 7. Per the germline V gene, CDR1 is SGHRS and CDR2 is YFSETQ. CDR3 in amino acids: CASSRVTGGDTGELFF. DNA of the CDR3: TGCGCCAGCAGCCGTGTAACAGGGGGCGACACCGGGGAGCTGTTTTTT. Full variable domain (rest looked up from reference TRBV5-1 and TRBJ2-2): KAGVTQTPRYLIKTRGQQVTLSCSPISGHRSVSWYQQTPGQGLQFLFEYFSETQRNKGNFPGRFSGRQFSNSRSEMNVSTLELGDSALYLCASSRVTGGDTGELFFGEGSRLTVL.

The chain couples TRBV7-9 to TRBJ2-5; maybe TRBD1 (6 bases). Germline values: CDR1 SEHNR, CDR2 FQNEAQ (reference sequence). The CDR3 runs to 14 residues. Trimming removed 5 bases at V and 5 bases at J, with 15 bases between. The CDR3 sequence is CASSLQGWRETQYF. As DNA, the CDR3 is TGTGCCAGCAGCCTGCAGGGGTGGCGGGAGACCCAGTACTTC.

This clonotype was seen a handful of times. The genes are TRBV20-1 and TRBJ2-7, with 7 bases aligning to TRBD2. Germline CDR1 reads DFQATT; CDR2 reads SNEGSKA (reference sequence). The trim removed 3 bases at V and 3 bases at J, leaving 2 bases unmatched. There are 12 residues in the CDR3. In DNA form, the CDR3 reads TGCAGTGCTAGGACTAGCAGCTACGAGCAGTACTTC. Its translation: CSARTSSYEQYF.

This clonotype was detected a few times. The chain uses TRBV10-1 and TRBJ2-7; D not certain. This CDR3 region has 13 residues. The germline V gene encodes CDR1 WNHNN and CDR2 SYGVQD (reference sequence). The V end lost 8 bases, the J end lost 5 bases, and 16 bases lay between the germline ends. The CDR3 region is CASSPTLSDEQYF. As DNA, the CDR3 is TGCGCCAGCTCTCCCACTCTGTCGGACGAGCAGTACTTC.

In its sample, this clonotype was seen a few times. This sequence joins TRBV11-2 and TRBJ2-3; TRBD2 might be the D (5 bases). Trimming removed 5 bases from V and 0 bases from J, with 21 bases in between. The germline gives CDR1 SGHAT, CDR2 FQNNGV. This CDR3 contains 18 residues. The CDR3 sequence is CASSTRLTRPPSTDTQYF. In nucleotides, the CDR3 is TGTGCCAGCAGCACTCGTCTTACTAGGCCTCCTAGCACAGATACGCAGTATTTT.

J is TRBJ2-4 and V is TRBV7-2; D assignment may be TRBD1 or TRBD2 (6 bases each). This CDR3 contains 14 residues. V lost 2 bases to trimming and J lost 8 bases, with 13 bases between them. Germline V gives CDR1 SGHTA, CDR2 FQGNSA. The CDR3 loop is CASSLKGGTYIQYF. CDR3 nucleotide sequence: TGTGCCAGCAGCTTAAAGGGCGGGACATACATTCAGTACTTC. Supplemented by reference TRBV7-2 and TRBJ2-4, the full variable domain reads GAGVSQSPSNKVTEKGKDVELRCDPISGHTALYWYRQSLGQGLEFLIYFQGNSAPDKSGLPSDRFSAERTGGSVSTLTIQRTQQEDSAVYLCASSLKGGTYIQYFGAGTRLSVL.

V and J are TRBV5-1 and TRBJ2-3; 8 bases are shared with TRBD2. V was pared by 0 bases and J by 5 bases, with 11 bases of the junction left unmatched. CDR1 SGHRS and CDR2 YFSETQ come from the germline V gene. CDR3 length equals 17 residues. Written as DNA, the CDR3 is TGCGCCAGCAGCTTGGCCTTACTAGCGGTGGGGGGAGATACGCAGTATTTT. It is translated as CASSLALLAVGGDTQYF.

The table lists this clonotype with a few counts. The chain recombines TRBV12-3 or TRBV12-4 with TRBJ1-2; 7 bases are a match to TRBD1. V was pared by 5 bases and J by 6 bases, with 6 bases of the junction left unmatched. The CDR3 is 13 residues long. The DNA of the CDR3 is TGTGCCAGCAGTCCAAGACAGGGAAATGGCTACACCTTC. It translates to CASSPRQGNGYTF.

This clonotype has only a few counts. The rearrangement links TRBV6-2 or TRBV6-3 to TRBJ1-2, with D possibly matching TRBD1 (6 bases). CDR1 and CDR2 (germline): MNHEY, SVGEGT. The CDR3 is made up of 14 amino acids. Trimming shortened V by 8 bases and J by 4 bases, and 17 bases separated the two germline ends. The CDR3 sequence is CASVPDRTSYGYTF. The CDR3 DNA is TGTGCCAGCGTCCCCGACAGGACGAGCTATGGCTACACCTTC.

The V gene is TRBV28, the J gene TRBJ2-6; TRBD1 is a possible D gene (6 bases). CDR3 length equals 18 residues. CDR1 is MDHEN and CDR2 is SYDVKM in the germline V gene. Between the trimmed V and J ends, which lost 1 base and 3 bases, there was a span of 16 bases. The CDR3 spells CASSLSAGQGSGANVLTF. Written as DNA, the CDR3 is TGTGCCAGCAGTTTATCGGCTGGGCAGGGGAGTGGGGCCAACGTCCTGACTTTC.

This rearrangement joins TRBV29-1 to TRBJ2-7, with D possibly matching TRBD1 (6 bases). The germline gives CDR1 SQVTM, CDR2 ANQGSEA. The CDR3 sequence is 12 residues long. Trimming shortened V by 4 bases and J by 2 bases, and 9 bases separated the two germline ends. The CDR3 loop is CSVGQDTYEQYF. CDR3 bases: TGCAGCGTTGGACAGGATACCTACGAGCAGTACTTC.

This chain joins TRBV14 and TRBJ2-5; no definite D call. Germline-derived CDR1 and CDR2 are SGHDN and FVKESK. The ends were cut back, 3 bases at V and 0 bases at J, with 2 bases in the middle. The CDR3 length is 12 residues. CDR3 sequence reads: CASSHYQETQYF. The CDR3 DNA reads TGTGCCAGCAGCCACTACCAAGAGACCCAGTACTTC.

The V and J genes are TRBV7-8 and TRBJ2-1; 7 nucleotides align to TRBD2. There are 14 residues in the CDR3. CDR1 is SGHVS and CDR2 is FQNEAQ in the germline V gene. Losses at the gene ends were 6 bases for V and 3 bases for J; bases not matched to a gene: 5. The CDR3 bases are TGTGCCAGCAGGGTCCGGGACTACTACAATGAGCAGTTCTTC. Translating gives CASRVRDYYNEQFF. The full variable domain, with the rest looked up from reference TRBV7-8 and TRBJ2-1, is GAGVSQSPRYKVAKRGQDVALRCDPISGHVSLFWYQQALGQGPEFLTYFQNEAQLDKSGLPSDRFFAERPEGSVSTLKIQRTQQEDSAVYLCASRVRDYYNEQFFGPGTRLTVL.

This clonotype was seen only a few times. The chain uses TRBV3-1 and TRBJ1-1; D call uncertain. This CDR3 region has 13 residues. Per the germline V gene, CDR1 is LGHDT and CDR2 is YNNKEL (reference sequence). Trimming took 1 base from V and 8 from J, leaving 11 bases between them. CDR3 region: CASSQGRGWEAFF. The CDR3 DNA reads TGTGCCAGCAGCCAAGGGCGGGGTTGGGAAGCTTTCTTT.

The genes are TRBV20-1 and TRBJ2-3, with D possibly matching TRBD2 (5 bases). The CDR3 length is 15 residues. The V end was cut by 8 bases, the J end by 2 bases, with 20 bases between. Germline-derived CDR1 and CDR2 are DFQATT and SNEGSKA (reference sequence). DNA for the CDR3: TGCAGTAAGGAGGCCAGACTGGCGGCCACAGATACGCAGTATTTT. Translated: CSKEARLAATDTQYF.

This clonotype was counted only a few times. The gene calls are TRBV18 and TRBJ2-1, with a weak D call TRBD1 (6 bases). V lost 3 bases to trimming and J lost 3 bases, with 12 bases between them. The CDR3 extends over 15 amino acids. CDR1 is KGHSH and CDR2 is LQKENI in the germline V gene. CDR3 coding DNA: TGTGCCAGCTCACCGCAGACAGGAATCTACAATGAGCAGTTCTTC. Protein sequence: CASSPQTGIYNEQFF.

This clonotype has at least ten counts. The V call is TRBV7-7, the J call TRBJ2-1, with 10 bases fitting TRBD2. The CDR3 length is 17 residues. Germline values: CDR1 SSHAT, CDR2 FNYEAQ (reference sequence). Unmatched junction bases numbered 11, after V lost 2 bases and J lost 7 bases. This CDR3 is CASSLNSPSGSMNEQFF. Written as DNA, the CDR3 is TGTGCCAGCAGCTTAAACAGCCCTAGCGGGAGTATGAATGAGCAGTTCTTC. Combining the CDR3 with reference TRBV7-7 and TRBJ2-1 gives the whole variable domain GAGVSQSPRYKVTKRGQDVTLRCDPISSHATLYWYQQALGQGPEFLTYFNYEAQPDKSGLPSDRFSAERPEGSISTLTIQRTEQRDSAMYRCASSLNSPSGSMNEQFFGPGTRLTVL.